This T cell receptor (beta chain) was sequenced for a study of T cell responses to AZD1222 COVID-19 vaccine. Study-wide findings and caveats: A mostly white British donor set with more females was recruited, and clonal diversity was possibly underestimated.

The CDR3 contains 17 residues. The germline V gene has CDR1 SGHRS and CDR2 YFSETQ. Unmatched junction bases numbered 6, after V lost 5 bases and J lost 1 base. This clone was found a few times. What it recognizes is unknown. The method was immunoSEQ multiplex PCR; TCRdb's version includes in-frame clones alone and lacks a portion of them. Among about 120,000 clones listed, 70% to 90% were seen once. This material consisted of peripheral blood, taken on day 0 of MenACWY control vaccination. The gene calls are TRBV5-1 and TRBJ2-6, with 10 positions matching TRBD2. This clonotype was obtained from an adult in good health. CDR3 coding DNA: TGCGCCAGCAGGGTAGCGGGGGGACTATCTGGGGCCAACGTCCTGACTTTC. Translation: CASRVAGGLSGANVLTF.